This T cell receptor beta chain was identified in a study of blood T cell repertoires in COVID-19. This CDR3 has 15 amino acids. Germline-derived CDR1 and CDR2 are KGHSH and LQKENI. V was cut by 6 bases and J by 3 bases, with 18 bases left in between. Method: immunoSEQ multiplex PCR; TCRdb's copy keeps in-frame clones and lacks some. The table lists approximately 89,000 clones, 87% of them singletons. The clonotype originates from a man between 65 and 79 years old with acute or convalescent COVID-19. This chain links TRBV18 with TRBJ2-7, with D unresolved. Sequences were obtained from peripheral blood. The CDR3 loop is CASSPVGQQFYEQYF. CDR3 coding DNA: TGTGCCAGCTCGCCTGTGGGCCAACAATTCTACGAGCAGTACTTC. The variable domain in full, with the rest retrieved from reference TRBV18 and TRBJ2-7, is NAGVMQNPRHLVRRRGQEARLRCSPMKGHSHVYWYRQLPEEGLKFMVYLQKENIIDESGMPKERFSAEFPKEGPSILRIQQVVRGDSAAYFCASSPVGQQFYEQYFGPGTRLTVT.